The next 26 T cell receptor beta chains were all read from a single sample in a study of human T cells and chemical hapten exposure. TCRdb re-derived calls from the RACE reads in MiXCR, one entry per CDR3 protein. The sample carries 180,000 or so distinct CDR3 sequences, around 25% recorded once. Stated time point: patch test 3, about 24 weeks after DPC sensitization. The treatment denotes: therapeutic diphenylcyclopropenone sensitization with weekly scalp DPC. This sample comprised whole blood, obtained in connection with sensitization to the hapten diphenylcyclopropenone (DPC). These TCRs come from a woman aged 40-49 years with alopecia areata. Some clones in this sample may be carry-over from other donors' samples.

The CDR3 sequence is CASSGIPSGRGYEQYF. CDR3 nucleotides: TGTGCCAGCAGTGGGATTCCTAGCGGGAGGGGCTACGAGCAGTACTTC. The chain links TRBV27 to TRBJ2-7; 12 bases are a match to TRBD2. CDR1 and CDR2 from the germline V gene are MNHEY and SMNVEV (reference sequence). The V gene end was trimmed by 5 bases and the J gene end by 3 bases; junction bases not matched to a gene: 8. The CDR3 is 16 residues long.

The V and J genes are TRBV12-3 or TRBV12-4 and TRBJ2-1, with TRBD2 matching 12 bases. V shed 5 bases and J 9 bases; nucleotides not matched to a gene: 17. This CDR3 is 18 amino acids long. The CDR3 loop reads CASSGGASGRVSLGEQFF. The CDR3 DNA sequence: TGTGCCAGCAGTGGGGGGGCTAGCGGGAGGGTCTCGTTGGGTGAGCAGTTCTTC.

In DNA form, the CDR3 reads TGTGCCACCAGTGATGGCTGGGGGAGAGACCAGTACTTC. Translated: CATSDGWGRDQYF. The chain has TRBV24-1 and TRBJ2-5, with D perhaps being TRBD1 or TRBD2 (5 bases each). The CDR3 totals 13 residues. Per germline, CDR1 KGHDR and CDR2 SFDVKD. The germline V and J ends were trimmed by 3 bases and 10 bases, with 14 bases remaining between them.

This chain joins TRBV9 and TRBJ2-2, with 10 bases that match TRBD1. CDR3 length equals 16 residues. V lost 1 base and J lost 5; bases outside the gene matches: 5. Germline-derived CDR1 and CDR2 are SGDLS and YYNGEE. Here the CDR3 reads CASSVRQGARTGELFF. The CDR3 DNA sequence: TGTGCCAGCAGCGTAAGACAGGGGGCGAGGACCGGGGAGCTGTTTTTT.

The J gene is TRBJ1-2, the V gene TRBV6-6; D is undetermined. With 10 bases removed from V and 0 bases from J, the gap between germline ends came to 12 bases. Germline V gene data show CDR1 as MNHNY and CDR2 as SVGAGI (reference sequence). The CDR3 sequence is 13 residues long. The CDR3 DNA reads TGTGCCACCCGTGCTGATGCTAACTATGGCTACACCTTC. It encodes CATRADANYGYTF.

CDR3 nucleotides: TGTGCCAGCAGGGACAGCCCCATAGCAATACATCAGCCCCAGCATTTT. Translating it yields CASRDSPIAIHQPQHF. The gene calls are TRBV6-2 or TRBV6-3 and TRBJ1-5; possible D gene TRBD1, 6 bases. The CDR3 is 16 residues long. Looked up from germline, CDR1 is MNHEY and CDR2 is SVGEGT. The V end lost 6 bases, the J end lost 5 bases, and 20 bases lay between the germline ends.

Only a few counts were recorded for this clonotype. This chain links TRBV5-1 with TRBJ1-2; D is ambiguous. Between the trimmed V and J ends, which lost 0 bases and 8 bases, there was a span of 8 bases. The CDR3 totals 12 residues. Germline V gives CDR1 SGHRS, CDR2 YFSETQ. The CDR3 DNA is TGCGCCAGCAGCTTGGACCCCTCCGGCTACACCTTC. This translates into CASSLDPSGYTF.

CDR3: CAISSTRDTQETQYF. CDR3 coding DNA: TGTGCCATCAGTTCCACCCGGGACACACAAGAGACCCAGTACTTC. The rearrangement joins TRBV10-3 to TRBJ2-5; tentative D call: TRBD1 (6 bases). V was cut by 5 bases and J by 2 bases, with 15 bases left in between. Germline lookup yields CDR1 ENHRY and CDR2 SYGVKD. This CDR3 is 15 amino acids long.

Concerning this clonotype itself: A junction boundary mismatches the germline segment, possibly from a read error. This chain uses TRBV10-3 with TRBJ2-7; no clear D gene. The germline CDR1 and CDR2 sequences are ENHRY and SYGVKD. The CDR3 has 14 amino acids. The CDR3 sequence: CTISDRTDSYEQYF. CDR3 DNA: TGTACCATCAGTGATCGTACTGACTCCTACGAGCAGTACTTC.

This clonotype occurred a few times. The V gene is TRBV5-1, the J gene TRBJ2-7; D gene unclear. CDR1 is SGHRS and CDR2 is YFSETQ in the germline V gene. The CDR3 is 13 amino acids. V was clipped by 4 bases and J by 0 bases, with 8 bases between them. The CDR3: CASSPYSSYEQYF. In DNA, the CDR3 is TGCGCCAGCAGCCCATACTCCTCCTACGAGCAGTACTTC.

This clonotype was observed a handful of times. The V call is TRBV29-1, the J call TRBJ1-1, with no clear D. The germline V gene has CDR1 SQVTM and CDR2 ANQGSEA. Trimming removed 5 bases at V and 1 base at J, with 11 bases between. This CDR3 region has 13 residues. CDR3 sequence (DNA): TGCAGCGTTTTGAGCCGCCGGAACACTGAAGCTTTCTTT. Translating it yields CSVLSRRNTEAFF.

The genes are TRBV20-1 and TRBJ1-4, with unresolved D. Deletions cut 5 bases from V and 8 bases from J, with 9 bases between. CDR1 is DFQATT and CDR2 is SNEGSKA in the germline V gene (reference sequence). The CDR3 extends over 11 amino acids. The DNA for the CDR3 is TGCAGTGCTTCGCTGGCGGAAAAACTGTTTTTT. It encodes CSASLAEKLFF.

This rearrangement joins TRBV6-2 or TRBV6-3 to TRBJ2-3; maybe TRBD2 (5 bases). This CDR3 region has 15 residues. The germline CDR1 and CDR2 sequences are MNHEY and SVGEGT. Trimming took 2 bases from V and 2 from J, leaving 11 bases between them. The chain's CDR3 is CASSYGAGDTDTQYF. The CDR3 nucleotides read TGTGCCAGCAGTTACGGCGCGGGTGACACAGATACGCAGTATTTT.

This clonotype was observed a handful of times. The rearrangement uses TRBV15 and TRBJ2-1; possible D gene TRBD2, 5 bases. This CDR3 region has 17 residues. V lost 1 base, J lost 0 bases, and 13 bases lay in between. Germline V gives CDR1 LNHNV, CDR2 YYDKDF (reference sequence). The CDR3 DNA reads TGTGCCACCAGCAGAGTCCCTAGCTGGAGCTCCTACAATGAGCAGTTCTTC. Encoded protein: CATSRVPSWSSYNEQFF.

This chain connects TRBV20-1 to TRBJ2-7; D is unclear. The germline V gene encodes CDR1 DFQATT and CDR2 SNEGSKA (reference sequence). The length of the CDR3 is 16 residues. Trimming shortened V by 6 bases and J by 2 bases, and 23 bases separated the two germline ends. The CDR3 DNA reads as TGCAGTGCCACCAGCGCCCTTAACCTAAGTCCCTACGAGCAGTACTTC. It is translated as CSATSALNLSPYEQYF.

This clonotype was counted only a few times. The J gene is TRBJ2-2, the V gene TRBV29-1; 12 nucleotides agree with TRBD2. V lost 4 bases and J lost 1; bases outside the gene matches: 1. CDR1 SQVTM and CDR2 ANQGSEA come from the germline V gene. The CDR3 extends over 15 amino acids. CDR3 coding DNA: TGCAGCGTTGGACTAGCGGGAGTGAACACCGGGGAGCTGTTTTTT. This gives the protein CSVGLAGVNTGELFF.

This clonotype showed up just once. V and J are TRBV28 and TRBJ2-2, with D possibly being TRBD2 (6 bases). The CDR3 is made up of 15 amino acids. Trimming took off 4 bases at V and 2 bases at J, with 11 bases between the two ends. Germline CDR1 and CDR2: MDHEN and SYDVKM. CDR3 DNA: TGTGCCAGCAGTTCCCCCGGGACTAACACCGGGGAGCTGTTTTTT. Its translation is CASSSPGTNTGELFF. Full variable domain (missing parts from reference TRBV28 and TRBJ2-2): DVKVTQSSRYLVKRTGEKVFLECVQDMDHENMFWYRQDPGLGLRLIYFSYDVKMKEKGDIPEGYSVSREKKERFSLILESASTNQTSMYLCASSSPGTNTGELFFGEGSRLTVL.

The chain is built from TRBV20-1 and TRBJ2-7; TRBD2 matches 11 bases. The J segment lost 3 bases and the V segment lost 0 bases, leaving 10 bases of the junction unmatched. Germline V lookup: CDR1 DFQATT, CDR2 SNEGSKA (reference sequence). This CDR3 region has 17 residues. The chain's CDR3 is CSARDGSRLAGYYEQYF. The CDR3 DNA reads TGCAGTGCTAGAGATGGGTCGCGACTAGCGGGATACTACGAGCAGTACTTC.

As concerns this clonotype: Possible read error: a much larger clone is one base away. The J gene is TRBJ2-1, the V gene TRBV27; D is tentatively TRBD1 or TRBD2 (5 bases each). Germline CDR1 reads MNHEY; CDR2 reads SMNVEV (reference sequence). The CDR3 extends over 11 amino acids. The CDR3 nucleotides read TGTGCCAGCAGCCCAGGACTGGGGGAGTACTTC. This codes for CASSPGLGEYF.

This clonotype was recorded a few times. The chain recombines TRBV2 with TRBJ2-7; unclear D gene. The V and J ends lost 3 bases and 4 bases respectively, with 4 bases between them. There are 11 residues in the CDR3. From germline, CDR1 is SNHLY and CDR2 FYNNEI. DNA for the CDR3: TGTGCCAGCAGTGAGGTTTACGAGCAGTACTTC. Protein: CASSEVYEQYF.

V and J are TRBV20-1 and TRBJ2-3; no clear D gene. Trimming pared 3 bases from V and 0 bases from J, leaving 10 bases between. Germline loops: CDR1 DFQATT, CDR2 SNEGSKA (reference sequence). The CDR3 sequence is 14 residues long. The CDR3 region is CSASLQMSTDTQYF. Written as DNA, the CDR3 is TGCAGTGCTAGTCTTCAGATGAGCACAGATACGCAGTATTTT.

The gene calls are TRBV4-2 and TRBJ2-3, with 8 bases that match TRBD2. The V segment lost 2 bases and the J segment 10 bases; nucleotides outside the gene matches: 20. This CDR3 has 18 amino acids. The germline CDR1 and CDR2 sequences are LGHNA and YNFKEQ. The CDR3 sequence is CASSQSGVGRAQGGAQYF. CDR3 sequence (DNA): TGTGCCAGCAGCCAAAGTGGAGTCGGGAGGGCCCAGGGCGGGGCGCAGTATTTT.

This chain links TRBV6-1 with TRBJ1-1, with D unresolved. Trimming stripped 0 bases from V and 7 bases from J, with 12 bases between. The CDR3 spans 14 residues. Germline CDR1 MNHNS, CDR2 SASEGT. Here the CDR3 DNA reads TGTGCCAGCAGTGAAGCGCCGAGAGACGGTGAAGCTTTCTTT. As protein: CASSEAPRDGEAFF.

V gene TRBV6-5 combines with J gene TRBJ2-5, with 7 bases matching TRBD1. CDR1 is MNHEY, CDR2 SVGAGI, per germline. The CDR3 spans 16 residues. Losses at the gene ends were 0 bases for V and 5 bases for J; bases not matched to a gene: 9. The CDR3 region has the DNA TGTGCCAGCAGTTACTCTCGTACAGGGGCTTGGGAGACCCAGTACTTC. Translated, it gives CASSYSRTGAWETQYF.

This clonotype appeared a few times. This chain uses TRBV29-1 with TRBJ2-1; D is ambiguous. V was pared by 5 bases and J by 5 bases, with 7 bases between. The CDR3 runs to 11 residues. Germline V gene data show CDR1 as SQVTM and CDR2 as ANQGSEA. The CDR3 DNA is TGCAGCGTTACGGAAGACAATGAGCAGTTCTTC. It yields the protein CSVTEDNEQFF.

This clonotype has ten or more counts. The CDR3 sequence: CASSWGVGTEAFF. The CDR3 DNA reads as TGTGCCAGCAGCTGGGGGGTTGGCACTGAAGCTTTCTTT. The chain links TRBV7-2 to TRBJ1-1; D is possibly TRBD1 (5 bases). The V and J ends lost 4 bases and 4 bases respectively, with 10 bases between them. CDR1 is SGHTA, CDR2 FQGNSA, per germline. The CDR3 is made up of 13 amino acids.